This T cell receptor (beta chain) stems from a study of blood T cells in healthy people across ages. Overall study results and limits: Age advanced and TCR beta diversity per million T cells fell, roughly linearly.

A J-beta primer mix and a sample-barcoded 5' primer were used in a second PCR of about 7 to 12 cycles. Each single sample gave us at least 3 million CDR3-containing paired-end reads. TCRdb passed the 5' RACE reads through MiXCR, listing each CDR3 protein once. The table shows under 2,000,000 distinct CDR3 sequences, with just under 50% occurring only once. For this clonotype: Its antigen is currently unknown.

With 3 bases clipped from V and 6 bases from J, the junction kept 6 bases outside the gene matches. This CDR3 contains 16 residues. The clonotype comes from a middle-aged woman in good health. The chain carries TRBV12-3 or TRBV12-4 and TRBJ2-1; 12 bases map to TRBD2. Sequencing input: blood. This CDR3 is CASSLASGGGSNEQFF. The CDR3 DNA reads TGTGCCAGCAGTTTGGCTAGCGGGGGGGGATCCAATGAGCAGTTCTTC.